The clone carrying this TCR beta chain was detected only a few times. Its antigen is not known. This entry is derived from a study of early T cells in non-severe SARS-CoV-2 infection. TCRdb re-derived calls from the 5' RACE reads in MiXCR, one entry per CDR3 protein. The table records 75,000 to 100,000 distinct CDR3 sequences, 14% to 15% of them present only once. Whole-study results and caveats: VDJdb-based matching was biased toward anti-spike CD8 responses and missed private and CD4 specificities.

Germline V lookup: CDR1 SGHVS, CDR2 FNYEAQ. The V end lost 1 base, the J end lost 1 base, and 7 bases lay between the germline ends. This CDR3 contains 15 residues. The source material was whole blood. The chain uses TRBV7-6 and TRBJ2-2; D remains unclear. This sequence originates from an adult who was a healthcare worker with PCR-confirmed SARS-CoV-2 infection or an uninfected control (not recorded which). The CDR3 loop reads CASSLVTKNTGELFF. CDR3 DNA: TGTGCCAGCAGCTTAGTTACCAAGAACACCGGGGAGCTGTTTTTT.